The 20 T cell receptor beta chains listed next were all sequenced from one sample in a study of blood T cell repertoires in COVID-19. Data came from immunoSEQ multiplex PCR; TCRdb stores just in-frame clones and leaves some out. This repertoire shows just over 15,000 clones, 80% found once; its top ten account for around 15%. The specimen sequenced was peripheral blood. These TCRs come from a human donor in a cohort sampled during active COVID-19.

This sequence joins TRBV29-1 and TRBJ2-5, with D unclear. V gave up 0 bases and J gave up 0 bases, with 8 bases separating them. Germline V lookup: CDR1 SQVTM, CDR2 ANQGSEA. The CDR3 sequence is 14 residues long. The CDR3 coding sequence is TGCAGCGTTGAAGATCTGACATACCAAGAGACCCAGTACTTC. Encoded protein: CSVEDLTYQETQYF. The variable domain in full, with the rest retrieved from reference TRBV29-1 and TRBJ2-5, is SAVISQKPSRDICQRGTSLTIQCQVDSQVTMMFWYRQQPGQSLTLIATANQGSEATYESGFVIDKFPISRPNLTFSTLTVSNMSPEDSSIYLCSVEDLTYQETQYFGPGTRLLVL.

This clone is medium-sized by share. V and J are TRBV5-6 and TRBJ2-5; tentative D call: TRBD1 (6 bases). The CDR3 loop spans 14 amino acids. CDR1 SGHDT and CDR2 YYEEEE come from the germline V gene. Deletions cut 2 bases from V and 4 bases from J, with 12 bases between. CDR3 region: CASSFWGRRETQYF. CDR3 sequence (DNA): TGTGCCAGCAGCTTTTGGGGGCGCCGAGAGACCCAGTACTTC.

The chain employs TRBV20-1 and TRBJ2-7; D unresolved. The CDR3 spans 11 residues. From germline, CDR1 is DFQATT and CDR2 SNEGSKA (reference sequence). The ends were cut back, 2 bases at V and 5 bases at J, with 7 bases in the middle. The CDR3 bases are TGCAGTGCTAGATCTGGCCACGAGCAGTACTTC. It codes for CSARSGHEQYF.

This sequence joins TRBV2 and TRBJ2-5, with TRBD2 matching 9 bases. J lost 5 bases, V lost 4 bases, and 8 bases had no gene match. CDR3 length: 15 amino acids. Germline lookup yields CDR1 SNHLY and CDR2 FYNNEI. CDR3 sequence (DNA): TGTGCCAGCAGTGGCGGGGGGGGGCGCGGTGAGACCCAGTACTTC. Protein sequence: CASSGGGGRGETQYF.

This chain connects TRBV28 to TRBJ1-3; D not certain. Deletions cut 7 bases from V and 2 bases from J, with 9 bases between. The CDR3 runs to 13 residues. Germline V gives CDR1 MDHEN, CDR2 SYDVKM. The CDR3 DNA follows: TGTGCCAGCATCGGGGAGCCTGGAAACACCATATATTTT. It specifies CASIGEPGNTIYF.

The gene calls are TRBV27 and TRBJ1-1, with D tentatively TRBD1 (5 bases). The CDR3 runs 15 residues. Trimming took 0 bases from V and 3 from J, leaving 11 bases between them. The germline V gene encodes CDR1 MNHEY and CDR2 SMNVEV (reference sequence). The CDR3 sequence: CASSLSMGGYTEAFF. DNA of the CDR3: TGTGCCAGCAGTTTATCGATGGGGGGATACACTGAAGCTTTCTTT.

V usage is TRBV7-9 and J usage is TRBJ2-5, with 7 bases matching TRBD1. Per the germline V gene, CDR1 is SEHNR and CDR2 is FQNEAQ (reference sequence). The CDR3 loop spans 14 amino acids. V shed 1 base and J 2 bases; nucleotides not matched to a gene: 1. The DNA of the CDR3 is TGTGCCAGCAGCTTAGGCAGGGGGCAAGAGACCCAGTACTTC. Amino acids: CASSLGRGQETQYF. Filled out from reference TRBV7-9 and TRBJ2-5, the complete variable domain reads DTGVSQNPRHKITKRGQNVTFRCDPISEHNRLYWYRQTLGQGPEFLTYFQNEAQLEKSRLLSDRFSAERPKGSFSTLEIQRTEQGDSAMYLCASSLGRGQETQYFGPGTRLLVL.

The chain has TRBV20-1 and TRBJ2-1; possible D gene TRBD1, 5 bases. This CDR3 comprises 14 residues. Germline assignment: CDR1 DFQATT and CDR2 SNEGSKA (reference sequence). V was clipped by 3 bases and J by 4 bases, with 13 bases between them. The CDR3 region has the DNA TGCAGTGCTAGTAAGGGGATGGTGTACAATGAGCAGTTCTTC. It translates to CSASKGMVYNEQFF.

The rearrangement uses TRBV5-1 and TRBJ2-1; 9 nucleotides match TRBD2. Trimming at V came to 3 bases and at J to 0 bases, leaving 16 bases not matched to a gene. Germline CDR1 is SGHRS and CDR2 is YFSETQ. This CDR3 has 20 amino acids. CDR3 nucleotides: TGCGCCAGCAGCTCGGCGGGGGGGCTAGCGGGGAAGAGCTCCTACAATGAGCAGTTCTTC. Encoded protein: CASSSAGGLAGKSSYNEQFF.

V usage is TRBV9 and J usage is TRBJ2-7; 12 bases line up with TRBD1. With 4 bases clipped from V and 4 bases from J, the junction kept 6 bases outside the gene matches. CDR1 is SGDLS, CDR2 YYNGEE, per germline. The CDR3 is 15 residues long. CDR3 coding DNA: TGTGCCAGCAGCCCCGGGACAGGGGGCATTTACGAGCAGTACTTC. The encoded protein is CASSPGTGGIYEQYF.

The gene calls are TRBV28 and TRBJ1-5; D unresolved. V was pared by 3 bases and J by 0 bases, with 9 bases between. CDR1 is MDHEN and CDR2 is SYDVKM in the germline V gene. The CDR3 is made up of 15 amino acids. The CDR3 nucleotides read TGTGCCAGCAGTTTGAGCGGGTATAGCAATCAGCCCCAGCATTTT. Protein product: CASSLSGYSNQPQHF. Drawing the rest from reference TRBV28 and TRBJ1-5, the complete variable domain is DVKVTQSSRYLVKRTGEKVFLECVQDMDHENMFWYRQDPGLGLRLIYFSYDVKMKEKGDIPEGYSVSREKKERFSLILESASTNQTSMYLCASSLSGYSNQPQHFGDGTRLSIL.

This CDR3 is CASSGTVDSALHF. The CDR3 DNA is TGTGCCAGCAGCGGGACAGTGGATTCGGCCCTCCACTTT. The J gene is TRBJ1-6, the V gene TRBV5-4; 7 bases fit TRBD1. Trimming removed 4 bases from V and 14 bases from J; junction bases left unmatched: 9. The CDR3 has 13 residues. Germline V gene lookup returns CDR1 SGHNT and CDR2 YYREEE (reference sequence).

V gene TRBV6-5 combines with J gene TRBJ2-4; 8 nucleotides agree with TRBD1. CDR1 and CDR2 from the germline V gene are MNHEY and SVGAGI. Unmatched junction bases numbered 13, after V lost 9 bases and J lost 9 bases. This CDR3 spans 14 amino acids. The CDR3 DNA reads as TGTGCCAGGCACTCTGGACAGGGACGAGGCATTCAGTACTTC. This sequence encodes CARHSGQGRGIQYF.

This clone was observed a single time. CDR3 residues: CASRTGEPSPLHF. The CDR3 nucleotides read TGTGCCAGCAGGACAGGGGAGCCTTCACCCCTCCACTTT. V is TRBV12-3 or TRBV12-4 and J is TRBJ1-6; 8 bases match TRBD1. The CDR3 spans 13 residues. V shed 6 bases, J shed 9 bases, and the junction held 4 bases outside the gene matches.

The chain carries TRBV28 and TRBJ2-7; D perhaps matches TRBD1 (5 bases). The length of the CDR3 is 15 residues. The germline gives CDR1 MDHEN, CDR2 SYDVKM. Trimming left V 3 bases short and J 2 bases short, with 14 bases between. The CDR3 sequence: CASSLGKAGTYEQYF. CDR3 in DNA: TGTGCCAGCAGTTTGGGTAAGGCAGGGACCTACGAGCAGTACTTC.

The chain has TRBV5-1 and TRBJ1-4, with 9 bases that match TRBD1. The germline CDR1 and CDR2 sequences are SGHRS and YFSETQ. This CDR3 comprises 14 residues. Trimming removed 3 bases from V and 5 bases from J; junction bases left unmatched: 2. The CDR3 here is CASSSDRGNEKLFF. CDR3 nucleotide sequence: TGCGCCAGCAGCTCCGACAGGGGGAATGAAAAACTGTTTTTT.

This clone was detected only once. This chain connects TRBV6-5 to TRBJ2-1, with 9 nucleotides matching TRBD2. The CDR3 loop spans 14 amino acids. Germline trimming cut 6 bases from V and 2 bases from J; bases unmatched to any gene: 2. In germline, CDR1 is MNHEY, CDR2 SVGAGI. The CDR3, as DNA: TGTGCCAGCAGAGGACTAGCGACCTACAATGAGCAGTTCTTC. Its translation: CASRGLATYNEQFF.

V gene TRBV4-1 combines with J gene TRBJ1-3; D is unclear. Germline-derived CDR1 and CDR2 are MGHRA and YSYEKL. V was clipped by 0 bases and J by 0 bases, with 6 bases between them. The CDR3 covers 15 residues. The CDR3 reads CASSQDRNSGNTIYF. The CDR3 coding sequence is TGCGCCAGCAGCCAAGACAGGAACTCTGGAAACACCATATATTTT.

This clone was counted a few times. The chain couples TRBV15 to TRBJ1-5; the match to TRBD1 covers 7 bases. The CDR3 consists of 15 residues. The ends lost 0 bases at V and 6 bases at J; junction bases unmatched: 5. Germline V CDR1 and CDR2: LNHNV, YYDKDF (reference sequence). CDR3 protein: CATSRDQTGSQPQHF. The CDR3 DNA reads TGTGCCACCAGCAGAGATCAGACAGGGAGTCAGCCCCAGCATTTT.

The chain's CDR3 is CASRPGQNNYGYTF. CDR3 in DNA: TGTGCCAGCAGACCCGGACAGAACAACTATGGCTACACCTTC. This chain uses TRBV5-4 with TRBJ1-2, with a tentative D call TRBD1 (6 bases). This CDR3 has 14 amino acids. With 5 bases removed from V and 2 bases from J, the gap between germline ends came to 13 bases. Germline V gene lookup returns CDR1 SGHNT and CDR2 YYREEE (reference sequence).